The clone carrying this T cell receptor (beta chain) appeared a single time. As yet, its antigen is unknown. This specimen comes from a study of cytomegalovirus exposure and HLA in healthy donors. General study results and limits: Later work associated 16,951 TCR beta sequences with HLA alleles at 0.05 false discovery rate. With high specificity and sensitivity, the classifier reportedly diagnosed cytomegalovirus status. There were around 160 TCR beta chains listed as cytomegalovirus-associated. For TCR beta chains, V- and J-gene trimming was later linked to a missense DCLRE1C variant.

This PCR relied on a set of 60 Vbeta primers and 13 Jbeta primers. Data came from immunoSEQ multiplex PCR; TCRdb stores just in-frame clones and leaves some out. This sample has about 180,000 clones, with 80% found just once. The TCR was taken from a woman aged 25 to 39 in good health and CMV-seronegative. The sequenced sample was PBMCs.

This CDR3 is CASSYRGQAGKETQYF. The CDR3 nucleotides are TGTGCCAGCAGTTATCGAGGACAGGCCGGGAAAGAGACCCAGTACTTC. The chain is built from TRBV2 and TRBJ2-5; 7 nucleotides match TRBD1. The V gene's germline CDR1 is SNHLY and CDR2 FYNNEI. The junction had 12 bases not matched to a gene; V was cut back by 5 bases and J by 3 bases. The CDR3 is 16 residues long. Based on the CDR3 plus reference TRBV2 and TRBJ2-5, the full variable domain is EPEVTQTPSHQVTQMGQEVILRCVPISNHLYFYWYRQILGQKVEFLVSFYNNEISEKSEIFDDQFSVERPDGSNFTLKIRSTKLEDSAMYFCASSYRGQAGKETQYFGPGTRLLVL.